The next 27 T cell receptor beta chains were all read from a single sample in a study of T cells after yellow fever vaccination. Each CDR3 protein is one row after TCRdb ran MiXCR on the 5' RACE reads. The sample holds 40,000 to 55,000 distinct CDR3 sequences, about 6.3% seen once. The sequences come from CD8+ T cells not binding an NS4B(214-222) dextramer, sorted from PBMCs, collected about 49 days after the first yellow fever vaccination. Source of these receptors: a man aged 18-30 years who received the YFV17D yellow fever vaccine.

As to this clonotype: A much larger clonotype is one base distant, so this may be a read error. The chain combines TRBV29-1 with TRBJ2-2; tentatively, D is TRBD2 (6 bases). The CDR3 totals 14 residues. CDR1 SQVTM and CDR2 ANQGSEA come from the germline V gene. V was clipped by 6 bases and J by 5 bases, with 16 bases between them. DNA of the CDR3: TGCAGCGTGGAGGGGCCCTGTGGGACCGGGGAGCTGTTTTTT. It codes for CSVEGPCGTGELFF.

This clonotype was observed a single time. A much larger clone sits a single nucleotide away, making a read error possible. V gene TRBV20-1 combines with J gene TRBJ1-1, with D possibly being TRBD1 (5 bases). V lost 8 bases and J lost 4, with 11 bases in between. The CDR3 is 11 amino acids. Germline V gene data show CDR1 as DFQATT and CDR2 as SNEGSKA (reference sequence). CDR3 loop: CSWGDGTEAFF. The CDR3 nucleotides read TGCAGTTGGGGGGATGGCACTGAAGCTTTCTTT.

This clonotype turned up a few times. This chain joins TRBV27 and TRBJ2-1; TRBD1 matches at 7 bases. The germline gives CDR1 MNHEY, CDR2 SMNVEV (reference sequence). This CDR3 spans 15 amino acids. V lost 2 bases and J lost 5; bases outside the gene matches: 6. The CDR3 is CASSLNWDRNNEQFF. The DNA for the CDR3 is TGTGCCAGCAGTTTAAATTGGGACAGAAACAATGAGCAGTTCTTC.

The chain employs TRBV5-6 and TRBJ2-3, with TRBD2 matching over 10 bases. Germline values: CDR1 SGHDT, CDR2 YYEEEE. With V trimmed by 4 bases and J by 2 bases, 10 bases remained unmatched. The CDR3 has 17 amino acids. The CDR3 loop is CASSPRIAGGSTDTQYF. The DNA for the CDR3 is TGTGCCAGCAGCCCACGAATAGCGGGGGGATCCACAGATACGCAGTATTTT.

There are many counts of this clonotype. The J gene is TRBJ2-3, the V gene TRBV12-3 or TRBV12-4; 7 bases are a match to TRBD2. V shed 7 bases, J shed 6 bases, and the junction held 10 bases outside the gene matches. This CDR3 comprises 14 residues. CDR3 region: CASTWVLALDTQYF. CDR3 coding DNA: TGTGCCAGCACCTGGGTACTAGCGCTTGATACGCAGTATTTT.

This clonotype was found many times. J is TRBJ2-1 and V is TRBV4-1, with a weak D call TRBD1 (5 bases). The ends were cut back, 2 bases at V and 3 bases at J, with 14 bases in the middle. The CDR3 is made up of 16 amino acids. CDR1 and CDR2 from the germline V gene are MGHRA and YSYEKL. For the CDR3, the DNA is TGCGCCAGCAGCCAATTCGAAGGGGATGTCTACAATGAGCAGTTCTTC. Amino acids: CASSQFEGDVYNEQFF.

This clonotype showed up many times. The genes are TRBV5-6 and TRBJ1-2; TRBD1 agrees at 10 bases. Trimming cost V 4 bases and J 5 bases; bases outside gene matches: 11. This CDR3 region has 16 residues. CDR1 is SGHDT and CDR2 is YYEEEE in the germline V gene. CDR3 residues: CASSITPGQGIYGYTF. The CDR3 DNA reads TGTGCCAGCAGCATTACCCCGGGACAGGGGATTTATGGCTACACCTTC.

The chain uses TRBV15 and TRBJ1-2; D may be TRBD1 (5 bases). Germline assignment: CDR1 LNHNV and CDR2 YYDKDF (reference sequence). V was clipped by 6 bases and J by 0 bases, with 11 bases between them. This CDR3 spans 14 amino acids. This CDR3 reads CATRETEANYGYTF. The DNA for the CDR3 is TGTGCCACCAGGGAGACAGAAGCTAACTATGGCTACACCTTC.

This clonotype appeared many times. The chain couples TRBV7-9 to TRBJ2-7; no clear D gene. CDR3 length equals 12 residues. Germline loops: CDR1 SEHNR, CDR2 FQNEAQ (reference sequence). Deletions cut 4 bases from V and 3 bases from J, with 7 bases between. The CDR3 coding sequence is TGTGCCAGCAGCTCGTACTTCTACGAGCAGTACTTC. Its translation is CASSSYFYEQYF.

This chain uses TRBV27 with TRBJ1-3; D possibly corresponds to TRBD1 (5 bases). The CDR3 is 15 residues long. V was trimmed by 3 bases and J by 0 bases, leaving 9 bases between them. In germline, CDR1 is MNHEY, CDR2 SMNVEV (reference sequence). CDR3 amino acids: CASSFGGGSGNTIYF. For the CDR3, the DNA is TGTGCCAGCAGTTTCGGGGGGGGCTCTGGAAACACCATATATTTT.

This clonotype was observed at least ten times. J is TRBJ2-3 and V is TRBV21-1; the table's D call TRBD2 went unverified against the DNA. TRBV21-1 is annotated as a pseudogene. The CDR3 totals 16 residues. CDR3 DNA: TGTGCCAGCAGCAAAGGACGCAGAGGGCGCACAGATACGCAGTATTTT. Encoded protein: CASSKGRRGRTDTQYF.

This clonotype was detected only a few times. The chain links TRBV4-2 to TRBJ2-2, with TRBD1 matching over 7 bases. CDR1 LGHNA and CDR2 YNFKEQ come from the germline V gene. The junction had 4 bases not matched to a gene; V was cut back by 1 base and J by 5 bases. The CDR3 length is 15 residues. For the CDR3, the DNA is TGTGCCAGCAGCCAAGCGGGACAGCTAACCGGGGAGCTGTTTTTT. The encoded protein is CASSQAGQLTGELFF.

This clonotype was recorded many times. This chain joins TRBV6-5 and TRBJ2-2, with 7 bases aligning to TRBD1. The germline CDR1 and CDR2 sequences are MNHEY and SVGAGI. V trimming: 2 bases; J trimming: 0 bases; junction bases outside the gene matches: 3. This CDR3 has 16 residues. This CDR3 reads CASSYPTGANTGELFF. CDR3 sequence (DNA): TGTGCCAGCAGTTACCCTACAGGGGCGAACACCGGGGAGCTGTTTTTT.

The J gene is TRBJ1-5, the V gene TRBV5-1, with D hard to call. Trimming shortened V by 1 base and J by 7 bases, and 9 bases separated the two germline ends. CDR1 SGHRS and CDR2 YFSETQ come from the germline V gene. CDR3 length equals 13 residues. CDR3 loop: CASSLRGTQPQHF. As DNA, the CDR3 is TGCGCCAGCAGCTTGCGGGGAACCCAGCCCCAGCATTTT.

The chain is built from TRBV4-3 and TRBJ2-2; TRBD1 agrees at 7 bases. V lost 0 bases and J lost 6; bases outside the gene matches: 7. The CDR3 loop spans 16 amino acids. The germline gives CDR1 LGHNA, CDR2 YSLEER. The CDR3 sequence is CASSQDVGQTSGELFF. The CDR3 DNA sequence: TGCGCCAGCAGCCAAGACGTGGGACAGACATCCGGGGAGCTGTTTTTT.

This clonotype was detected many times. The chain couples TRBV5-1 to TRBJ1-2; 8 bases fit TRBD1. V shed 3 bases, J shed 3 bases, and the junction held 13 bases outside the gene matches. CDR3 length equals 17 residues. Germline lookup yields CDR1 SGHRS and CDR2 YFSETQ. CDR3 sequence (DNA): TGCGCCAGCAGCTCAGGACAGGGTATCGTCTGGGACTATGGCTACACCTTC. It codes for CASSSGQGIVWDYGYTF.

This clonotype has at least ten counts. V is TRBV4-1 and J is TRBJ2-1; no firm D call. Germline V gene sequence: CDR1 MGHRA, CDR2 YSYEKL. The CDR3 is made up of 13 amino acids. Trimming took off 0 bases at V and 6 bases at J, with 6 bases between the two ends. The CDR3 here is CASSQDRVNEQFF. In nucleotides, the CDR3 is TGCGCCAGCAGCCAAGATCGCGTCAATGAGCAGTTCTTC.

V usage is TRBV7-2 and J usage is TRBJ1-3; D is unresolved. The CDR3 sequence is 15 residues long. CDR1 is SGHTA, CDR2 FQGNSA, per germline. Trimming removed 2 bases from V and 5 bases from J, with 13 bases in between. The CDR3 DNA reads as TGTGCCAGCAGCTTAAGGACGGGATTGAGAAACACCATATATTTT. Its translation: CASSLRTGLRNTIYF. The whole variable domain, remainder taken from reference TRBV7-2 and TRBJ1-3, is GAGVSQSPSNKVTEKGKDVELRCDPISGHTALYWYRQSLGQGLEFLIYFQGNSAPDKSGLPSDRFSAERTGGSVSTLTIQRTQQEDSAVYLCASSLRTGLRNTIYFGEGSWLTVV.

This chain uses TRBV10-3 with TRBJ2-1, with D perhaps TRBD2 (5 bases). Germline V gene lookup returns CDR1 ENHRY and CDR2 SYGVKD. Trimming took off 2 bases at V and 9 bases at J, with 23 bases between the two ends. CDR3 length: 17 amino acids. The DNA for the CDR3 is TGTGCCATCAGTGAGCCTGGAGTAGGACTTGCGAGAACTGAGCAGTTCTTC. Its translation: CAISEPGVGLARTEQFF.

Many counts were recorded for this clonotype. The CDR3 loop reads CASTGQGAAYGYTF. CDR3 in DNA: TGTGCCAGCACCGGACAGGGGGCCGCCTATGGCTACACCTTC. The gene calls are TRBV2 and TRBJ1-2, with 11 positions matching TRBD1. V was clipped by 7 bases and J by 4 bases; unmatched bases: 5. This CDR3 is 14 amino acids long. CDR1 and CDR2 (germline): SNHLY, FYNNEI. The whole variable domain, remainder taken from reference TRBV2 and TRBJ1-2, is EPEVTQTPSHQVTQMGQEVILRCVPISNHLYFYWYRQILGQKVEFLVSFYNNEISEKSEIFDDQFSVERPDGSNFTLKIRSTKLEDSAMYFCASTGQGAAYGYTFGSGTRLTVV.

In its sample, this clonotype was seen many times. The CDR3 sequence is CASSQRTGGPYEQYF. DNA of the CDR3: TGCGCCAGCAGCCAGAGAACAGGGGGCCCCTACGAGCAGTACTTC. V is TRBV4-1 and J is TRBJ2-7; 9 bases match TRBD1. Per germline, CDR1 MGHRA and CDR2 YSYEKL. There are 15 residues in the CDR3. J was trimmed by 2 bases and V by 3 bases; bases with no gene match: 5.

J is TRBJ1-1 and V is TRBV20-1; D not certain. Deletions cut 4 bases from V and 3 bases from J, with 15 bases between. CDR1 and CDR2 (germline): DFQATT, SNEGSKA (reference sequence). The CDR3 covers 14 residues. CDR3 region: CSAKDGRRDTEAFF. The CDR3 nucleotides are TGCAGTGCTAAGGATGGCAGGCGCGACACTGAAGCTTTCTTT.

In this sample, this clonotype turned up many times. V is TRBV7-9 and J is TRBJ1-6; 7 nucleotides align to TRBD1. V trimming: 5 bases; J trimming: 6 bases; junction bases outside the gene matches: 7. The CDR3 length is 15 residues. Looked up from germline, CDR1 is SEHNR and CDR2 is FQNEAQ (reference sequence). The CDR3 nucleotides read TGTGCCAGCAGCGGCCGACAGGGAACTAATTCACCCCTCCACTTT. It encodes CASSGRQGTNSPLHF.

V gene TRBV30 combines with J gene TRBJ2-1; D not certain. Germline V gene sequence: CDR1 GTSNPN, CDR2 SVGIG (reference sequence). The V gene lost 0 bases and the J gene lost 4 bases, with 4 bases spanning the gap. The CDR3 sequence is 12 residues long. CDR3: CAWSVGYNEQFF. In DNA, the CDR3 is TGTGCCTGGAGTGTAGGGTACAATGAGCAGTTCTTC. The whole variable domain, filled in from reference TRBV30 and TRBJ2-1, reads SQTIHQWPATLVQPVGSPLSLECTVEGTSNPNLYWYRQAAGRGLQLLFYSVGIGQISSEVPQNLSASRPQDRQFILSSKKLLLSDSGFYLCAWSVGYNEQFFGPGTRLTVL.

In its sample, this clonotype was seen a few times. This rearrangement joins TRBV5-1 to TRBJ2-7; 7 bases map to TRBD1. Germline CDR1 and CDR2: SGHRS and YFSETQ. This CDR3 is 14 amino acids long. With V trimmed by 4 bases and J by 2 bases, 6 bases remained unmatched. CDR3 DNA sequence: TGCGCCAGCAGCGCCGGACAGGATGCCTACGAGCAGTACTTC. It is translated as CASSAGQDAYEQYF.

This clonotype turned up a few times. The chain recombines TRBV5-1 with TRBJ1-1; 7 nucleotides line up with TRBD1. Germline trimming cut 2 bases from V and 5 bases from J; bases unmatched to any gene: 3. This CDR3 is built from 13 residues. The germline V gene encodes CDR1 SGHRS and CDR2 YFSETQ. The CDR3 loop reads CASSFEGATEAFF. DNA of the CDR3: TGCGCCAGCAGCTTCGAGGGGGCGACTGAAGCTTTCTTT.

This rearrangement joins TRBV4-1 to TRBJ1-3; D is unclear. Trimming cost V 4 bases and J 16 bases, with 23 bases left between them. The germline V gene encodes CDR1 MGHRA and CDR2 YSYEKL. This CDR3 contains 14 residues. The CDR3, as DNA: TGCGCCAGCAGCCGGCAACTAGACGGCCGGGAGAGGTATTTT. It translates to CASSRQLDGRERYF.